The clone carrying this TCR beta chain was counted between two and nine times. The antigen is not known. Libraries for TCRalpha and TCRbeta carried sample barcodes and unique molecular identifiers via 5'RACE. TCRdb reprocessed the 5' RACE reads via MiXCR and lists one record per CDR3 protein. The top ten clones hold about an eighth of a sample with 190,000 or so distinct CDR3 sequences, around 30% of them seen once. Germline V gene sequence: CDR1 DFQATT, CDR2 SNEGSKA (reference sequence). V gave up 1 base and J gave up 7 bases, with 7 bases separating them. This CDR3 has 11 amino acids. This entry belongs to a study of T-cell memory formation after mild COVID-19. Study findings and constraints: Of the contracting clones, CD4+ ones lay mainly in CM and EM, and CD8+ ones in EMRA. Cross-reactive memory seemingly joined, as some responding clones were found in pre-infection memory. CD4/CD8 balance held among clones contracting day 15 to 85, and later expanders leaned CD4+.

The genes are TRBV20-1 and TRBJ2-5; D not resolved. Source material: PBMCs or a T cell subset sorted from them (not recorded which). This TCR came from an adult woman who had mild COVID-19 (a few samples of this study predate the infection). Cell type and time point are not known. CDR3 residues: CSARGAGTQYF. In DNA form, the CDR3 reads TGCAGTGCTAGAGGAGCTGGGACCCAGTACTTC.